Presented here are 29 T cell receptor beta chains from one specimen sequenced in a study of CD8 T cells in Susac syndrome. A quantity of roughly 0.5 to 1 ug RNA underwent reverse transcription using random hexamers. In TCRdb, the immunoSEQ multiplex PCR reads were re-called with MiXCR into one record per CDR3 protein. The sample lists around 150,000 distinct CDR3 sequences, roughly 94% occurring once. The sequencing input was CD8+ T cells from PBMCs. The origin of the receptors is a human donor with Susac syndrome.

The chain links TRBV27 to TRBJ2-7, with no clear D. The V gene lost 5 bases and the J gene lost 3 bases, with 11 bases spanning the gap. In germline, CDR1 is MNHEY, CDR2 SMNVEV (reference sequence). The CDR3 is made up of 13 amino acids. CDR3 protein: CASSPIGSYEQYF. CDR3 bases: TGTGCCAGCAGTCCCATCGGCAGCTACGAGCAGTACTTC.

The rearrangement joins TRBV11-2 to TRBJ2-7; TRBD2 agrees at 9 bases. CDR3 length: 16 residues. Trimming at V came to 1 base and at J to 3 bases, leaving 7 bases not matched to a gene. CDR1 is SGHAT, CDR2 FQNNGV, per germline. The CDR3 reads CASSLGASGKGYEQYF. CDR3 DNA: TGTGCCAGCAGCTTAGGGGCTAGCGGGAAGGGCTACGAGCAGTACTTC.

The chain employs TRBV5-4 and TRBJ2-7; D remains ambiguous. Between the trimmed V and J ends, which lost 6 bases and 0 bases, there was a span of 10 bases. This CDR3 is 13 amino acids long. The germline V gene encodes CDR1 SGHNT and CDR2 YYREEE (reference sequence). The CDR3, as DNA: TGTGCCAGCAACCTGGCCCCCTCCTACGAGCAGTACTTC. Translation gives CASNLAPSYEQYF.

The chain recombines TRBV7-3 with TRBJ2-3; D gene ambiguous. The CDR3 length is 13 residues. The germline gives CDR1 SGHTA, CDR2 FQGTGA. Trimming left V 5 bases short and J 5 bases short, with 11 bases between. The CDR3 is CASSPNLGDTQYF. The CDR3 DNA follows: TGTGCCAGCAGCCCCAACCTGGGAGATACGCAGTATTTT.

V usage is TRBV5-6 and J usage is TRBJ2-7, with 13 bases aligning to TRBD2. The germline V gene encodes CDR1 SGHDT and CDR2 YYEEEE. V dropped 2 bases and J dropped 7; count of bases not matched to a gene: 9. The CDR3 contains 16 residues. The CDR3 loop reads CASSFPGLAGVWEQYF. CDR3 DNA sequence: TGTGCCAGCAGCTTCCCTGGACTAGCGGGAGTTTGGGAGCAGTACTTC.

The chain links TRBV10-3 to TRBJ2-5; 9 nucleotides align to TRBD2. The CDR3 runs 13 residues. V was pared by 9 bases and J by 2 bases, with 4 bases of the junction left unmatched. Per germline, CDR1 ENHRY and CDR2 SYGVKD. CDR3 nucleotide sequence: TGTGCCATAGCGGGAGGCCCACAAGAGACCCAGTACTTC. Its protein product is CAIAGGPQETQYF.

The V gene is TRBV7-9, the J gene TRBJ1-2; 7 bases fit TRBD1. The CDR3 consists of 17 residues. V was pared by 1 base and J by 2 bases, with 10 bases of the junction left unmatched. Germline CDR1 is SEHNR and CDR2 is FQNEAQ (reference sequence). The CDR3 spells CASSLEGAAGENYGYTF. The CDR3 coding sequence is TGTGCCAGCAGCTTAGAGGGGGCGGCAGGGGAGAACTATGGCTACACCTTC.

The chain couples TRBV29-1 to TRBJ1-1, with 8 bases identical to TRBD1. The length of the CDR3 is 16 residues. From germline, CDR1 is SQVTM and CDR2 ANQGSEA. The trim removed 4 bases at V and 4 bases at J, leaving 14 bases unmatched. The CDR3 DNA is TGCAGCGTTGTGGGCAGGGGGCCGTCTTTAACCACTGAAGCTTTCTTT. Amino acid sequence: CSVVGRGPSLTTEAFF. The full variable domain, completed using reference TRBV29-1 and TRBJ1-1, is SAVISQKPSRDICQRGTSLTIQCQVDSQVTMMFWYRQQPGQSLTLIATANQGSEATYESGFVIDKFPISRPNLTFSTLTVSNMSPEDSSIYLCSVVGRGPSLTTEAFFGQGTRLTVV.

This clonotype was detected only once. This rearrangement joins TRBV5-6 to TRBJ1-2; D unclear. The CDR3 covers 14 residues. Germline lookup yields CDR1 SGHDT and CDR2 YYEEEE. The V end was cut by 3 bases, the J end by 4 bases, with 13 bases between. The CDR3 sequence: CASSSRGSTYGYTF. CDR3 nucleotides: TGTGCCAGCAGCTCCCGAGGGAGTACCTATGGCTACACCTTC.

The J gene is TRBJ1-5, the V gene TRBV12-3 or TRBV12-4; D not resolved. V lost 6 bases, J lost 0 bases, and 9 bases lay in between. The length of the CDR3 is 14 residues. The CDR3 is CASRSSYSNQPQHF. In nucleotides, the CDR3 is TGTGCCAGCAGGAGCTCCTATAGCAATCAGCCCCAGCATTTT.

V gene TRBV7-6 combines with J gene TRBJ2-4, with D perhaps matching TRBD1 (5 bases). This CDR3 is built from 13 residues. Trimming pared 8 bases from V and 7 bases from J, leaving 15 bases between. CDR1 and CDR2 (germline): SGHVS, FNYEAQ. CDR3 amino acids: CASGEVGANIQYF. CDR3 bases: TGTGCCAGCGGCGAGGTTGGGGCGAACATTCAGTACTTC.

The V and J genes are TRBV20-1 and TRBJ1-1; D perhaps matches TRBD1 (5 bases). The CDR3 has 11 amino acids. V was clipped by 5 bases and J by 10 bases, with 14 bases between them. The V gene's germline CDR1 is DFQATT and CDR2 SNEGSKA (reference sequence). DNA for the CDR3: TGCAGTGCTGTACAGGCTCCGGCAGCTTTCTTT. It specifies CSAVQAPAAFF.

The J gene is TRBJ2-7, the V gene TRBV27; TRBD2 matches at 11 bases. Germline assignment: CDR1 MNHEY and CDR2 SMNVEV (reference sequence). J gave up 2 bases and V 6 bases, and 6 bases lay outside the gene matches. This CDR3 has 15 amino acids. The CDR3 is CASSLTSGSPYEQYF. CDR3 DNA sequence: TGTGCCAGCAGCTTAACTAGCGGGAGTCCCTACGAGCAGTACTTC.

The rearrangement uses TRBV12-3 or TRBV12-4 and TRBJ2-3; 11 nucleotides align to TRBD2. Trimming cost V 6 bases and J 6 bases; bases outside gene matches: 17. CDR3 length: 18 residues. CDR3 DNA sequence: TGTGCCAGCAGGTACTCACCGGGACTAGCGGCCGGAGGGGATACGCAGTATTTT. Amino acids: CASRYSPGLAAGGDTQYF.

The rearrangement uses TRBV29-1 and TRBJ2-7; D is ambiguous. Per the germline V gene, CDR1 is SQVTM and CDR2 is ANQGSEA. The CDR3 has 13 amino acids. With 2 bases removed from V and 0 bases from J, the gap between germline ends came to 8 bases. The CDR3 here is CSVEWADSYEQYF. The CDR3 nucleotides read TGCAGCGTTGAATGGGCGGACTCCTACGAGCAGTACTTC.

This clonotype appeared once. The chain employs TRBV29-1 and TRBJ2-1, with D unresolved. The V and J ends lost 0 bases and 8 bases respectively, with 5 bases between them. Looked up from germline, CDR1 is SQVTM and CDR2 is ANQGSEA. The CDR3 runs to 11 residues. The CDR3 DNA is TGCAGCGTTGAAGAGGTGGATGAGCAGTTCTTC. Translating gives CSVEEVDEQFF.

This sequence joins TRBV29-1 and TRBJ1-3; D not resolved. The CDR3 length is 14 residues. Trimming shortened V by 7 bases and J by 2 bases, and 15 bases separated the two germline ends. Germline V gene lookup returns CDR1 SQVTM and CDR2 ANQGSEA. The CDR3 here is CSAALTQPGNTIYF. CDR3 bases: TGCAGCGCCGCCCTGACACAACCTGGAAACACCATATATTTT.

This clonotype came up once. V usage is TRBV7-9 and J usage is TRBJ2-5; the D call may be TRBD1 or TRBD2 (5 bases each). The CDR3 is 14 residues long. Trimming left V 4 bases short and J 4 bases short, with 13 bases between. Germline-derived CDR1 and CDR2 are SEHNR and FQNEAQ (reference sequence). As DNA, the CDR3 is TGTGCCAGCAGCTCCCACGAGGGGCCAGAGACCCAGTACTTC. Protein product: CASSSHEGPETQYF.

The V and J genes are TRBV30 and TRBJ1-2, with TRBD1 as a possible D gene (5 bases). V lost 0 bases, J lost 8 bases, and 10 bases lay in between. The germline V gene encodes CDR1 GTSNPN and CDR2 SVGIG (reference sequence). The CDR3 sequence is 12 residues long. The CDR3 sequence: CAWSVGGEGYTF. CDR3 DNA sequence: TGTGCCTGGAGTGTGGGGGGGGAAGGCTACACCTTC.

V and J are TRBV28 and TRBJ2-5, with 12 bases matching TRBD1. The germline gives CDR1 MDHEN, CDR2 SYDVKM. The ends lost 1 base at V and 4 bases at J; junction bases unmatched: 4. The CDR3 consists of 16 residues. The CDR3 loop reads CASSLFRDRGLETQYF. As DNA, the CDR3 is TGTGCCAGCAGTTTATTCCGGGACAGGGGGCTAGAGACCCAGTACTTC.

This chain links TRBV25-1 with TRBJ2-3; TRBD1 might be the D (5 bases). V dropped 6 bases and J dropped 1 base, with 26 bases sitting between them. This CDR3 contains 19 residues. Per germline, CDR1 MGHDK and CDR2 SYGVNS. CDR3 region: CASSQSDPTAPYRTDTQYF. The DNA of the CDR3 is TGTGCCAGCAGCCAATCGGACCCGACAGCACCTTACCGCACAGATACGCAGTATTTT.

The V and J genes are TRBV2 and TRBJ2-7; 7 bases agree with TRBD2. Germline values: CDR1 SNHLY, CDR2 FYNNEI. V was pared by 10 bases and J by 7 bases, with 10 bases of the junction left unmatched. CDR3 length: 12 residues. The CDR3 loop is CATPLTGGEQYF. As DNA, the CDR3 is TGTGCCACGCCCCTGACGGGAGGTGAGCAGTACTTC.

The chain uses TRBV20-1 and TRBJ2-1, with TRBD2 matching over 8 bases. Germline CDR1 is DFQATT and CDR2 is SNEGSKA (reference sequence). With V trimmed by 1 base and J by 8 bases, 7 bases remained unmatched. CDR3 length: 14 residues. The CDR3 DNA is TGCAGTGCTAGAGGGGCGGGAGGCCTGGATGAGCAGTTCTTC. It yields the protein CSARGAGGLDEQFF.

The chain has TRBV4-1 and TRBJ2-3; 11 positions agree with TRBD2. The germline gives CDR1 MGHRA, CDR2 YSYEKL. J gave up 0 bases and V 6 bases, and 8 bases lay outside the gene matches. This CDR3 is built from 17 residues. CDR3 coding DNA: TGCGCCAGCAGTGAGCAACTAGCGGGAGTTAGCACAGATACGCAGTATTTT. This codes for CASSEQLAGVSTDTQYF.

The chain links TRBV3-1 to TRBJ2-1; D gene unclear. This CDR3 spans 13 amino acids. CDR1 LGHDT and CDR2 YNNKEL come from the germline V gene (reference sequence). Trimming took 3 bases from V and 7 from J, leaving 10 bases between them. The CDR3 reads CASSQPQINEQFF. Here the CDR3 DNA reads TGTGCCAGCAGCCAGCCCCAAATAAATGAGCAGTTCTTC.

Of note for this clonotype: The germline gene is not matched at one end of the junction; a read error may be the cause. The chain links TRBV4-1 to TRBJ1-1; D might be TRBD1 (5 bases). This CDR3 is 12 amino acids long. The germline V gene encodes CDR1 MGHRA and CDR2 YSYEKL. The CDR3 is CAISGGNTEAFF. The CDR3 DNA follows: TGCGCCATCAGCGGGGGGAACACTGAAGCTTTCTTT.

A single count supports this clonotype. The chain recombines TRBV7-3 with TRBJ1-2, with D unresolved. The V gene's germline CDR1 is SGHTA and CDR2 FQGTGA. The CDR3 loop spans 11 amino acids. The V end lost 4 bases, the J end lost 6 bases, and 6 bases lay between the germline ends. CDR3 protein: CASSSRDGYTF. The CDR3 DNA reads TGTGCCAGCAGCTCGAGGGATGGCTACACCTTC.

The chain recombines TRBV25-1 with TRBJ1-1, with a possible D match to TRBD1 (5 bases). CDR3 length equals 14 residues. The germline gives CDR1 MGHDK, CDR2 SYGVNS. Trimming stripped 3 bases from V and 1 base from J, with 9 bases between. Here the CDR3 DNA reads TGTGCCAGCAGTGAGGACACATGGAACACTGAAGCTTTCTTT. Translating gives CASSEDTWNTEAFF.

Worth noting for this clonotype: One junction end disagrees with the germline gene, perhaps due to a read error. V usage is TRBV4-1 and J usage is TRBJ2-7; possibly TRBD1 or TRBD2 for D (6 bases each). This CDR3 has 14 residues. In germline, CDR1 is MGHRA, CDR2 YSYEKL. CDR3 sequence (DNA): TGCGCCAGCGGCCAAGGGGGGCTAGCCTACGAGCAGTACTTC. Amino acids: CASGQGGLAYEQYF.